This TCR beta chain was recorded in a study of T cell clonality in common variable immunodeficiency. General observations from the study: T cell subpopulation sequencing would be needed to explain CVID clonality. Fewer deletions and N-nucleotide insertions were reportedly seen in common variable immunodeficiency TCR beta sequences. Repertoire-complication correlations in CVID were limited by patient heterogeneity.

Some clones are missing from TCRdb's copy, which holds only in-frame ones; the method was immunoSEQ multiplex PCR. Observed in the sample are 35,000 or so clones, none of them singletons. V was pared by 5 bases and J by 1 base, with 4 bases of the junction left unmatched. This CDR3 contains 15 residues. Germline CDR1 SGHAT, CDR2 FQDESV (reference sequence). The sample holds many counts of this clone. Its target is not known. The CDR3 extends 3 residues past the end of the read, so its final part is completed from the germline J gene. The specimen sequenced was peripheral blood mononuclear cells. The J gene is TRBJ2-1, the V gene TRBV11-1; TRBD2 agrees at 8 bases. This receptor was taken from a person between 18 and 70 years old in good health. This CDR3 reads CASSPSGGSYNEQFF. CDR3 DNA, as far as it was read: TGTGCCAGCAGCCCGAGCGGGGGATCCTACAATGAG.